These T cell receptor beta chains were read from a single sample in a study of cytomegalovirus exposure and HLA in healthy donors. The method was immunoSEQ multiplex PCR; TCRdb's version includes in-frame clones alone and lacks a portion of them. The data hold 85,000 to 90,000 clones, with about 90% observed a single time. Sequencing was done on a sample of PBMCs. Receptors originate from a man younger than 35 in good health and CMV-seronegative. The CDR3 runs from the conserved cysteine through the conserved F or W. Fields, in order: CDR3 DNA, CDR3 protein, D gene, J gene, clone size, V gene. D genes are given only for firm matches. Clone size is shown for a subset of rows, as once, few, many or a class of expanded clone.

CDR3 DNA: TGTGCCTGGGGAAAGTCCGGGACATATAATTCACCCCTCCACTTT
CDR3 protein: CAWGKSGTYNSPLHF
D gene: -
J gene: TRBJ1-6
clone size: -
V gene: TRBV30

CDR3 DNA: TGTGCCAGCTCCCCGGACACCGGGGAGCTGTTTTTT
CDR3 protein: CASSPDTGELFF
D gene: -
J gene: TRBJ2-2
clone size: -
V gene: TRBV4-2

CDR3 DNA: TGTGCCAGCAGTGACCCAGGGTCACCCTACGAGCAGTACTTC
CDR3 protein: CASSDPGSPYEQYF
D gene: -
J gene: TRBJ2-7
clone size: -
V gene: TRBV6-1

CDR3 DNA: TGTGCCAGCTCACCTGTCCCTAGAGCTGAAGCTTTCTTT
CDR3 protein: CASSPVPRAEAFF
D gene: -
J gene: TRBJ1-1
clone size: -
V gene: TRBV18

CDR3 DNA: TGTGCCAGCAGTCCTACGCTTACTAGGAGGGATACGCAGTATTTT
CDR3 protein: CASSPTLTRRDTQYF
D gene: -
J gene: TRBJ2-3
clone size: -
V gene: TRBV27

CDR3 DNA: TGTGCCAGCAGCTTGGGTCCAGGGTCCACTGAAGCTTTCTTT
CDR3 protein: CASSLGPGSTEAFF
D gene: -
J gene: TRBJ1-1
clone size: -
V gene: TRBV7-2

CDR3 DNA: TGTGCCAGCAGCGCAGGGTTGGAGACCCAGTACTTC
CDR3 protein: CASSAGLETQYF
D gene: -
J gene: TRBJ2-5
clone size: -
V gene: TRBV11-2

CDR3 DNA: TGTGCCAGCACCCGACTAGCGGGAGGATCTAATGAGCAGTTCTTC
CDR3 protein: CASTRLAGGSNEQFF
D gene: TRBD2
J gene: TRBJ2-1
clone size: -
V gene: TRBV6-5

CDR3 DNA: TGCGCCAGCAGCTTGGGACAGGGAGGAATGGCTGAAGCTTTCTTT
CDR3 protein: CASSLGQGGMAEAFF
D gene: TRBD1
J gene: TRBJ1-1
clone size: -
V gene: TRBV5-1

CDR3 DNA: TGTGCCAGCAGTGGCGGACAGGGGTGGGAGACCCAGTACTTC
CDR3 protein: CASSGGQGWETQYF
D gene: TRBD1
J gene: TRBJ2-5
clone size: -
V gene: TRBV6-1

CDR3 DNA: TGTGCCAGCAGCGCCTCCAGTTCAGTCCAAGAGACCCAGTACTTC
CDR3 protein: CASSASSSVQETQYF
D gene: -
J gene: TRBJ2-5
clone size: -
V gene: TRBV11-3

CDR3 DNA: TGTGCCAGCAGCCACCTTATAGCGGAACGATACACCGGGGAGCTGTTTTTT
CDR3 protein: CASSHLIAERYTGELFF
D gene: -
J gene: TRBJ2-2
clone size: -
V gene: TRBV4-2

CDR3 DNA: TGTGCCAGTAGGGGACAGAGGACTGAAGCTTTCTTT
CDR3 protein: CASRGQRTEAFF
D gene: TRBD1
J gene: TRBJ1-1
clone size: -
V gene: TRBV19

CDR3 DNA: TGTGCCAGTAGTAACCAGATATATAGCAATCAGCCCCAGCATTTT
CDR3 protein: CASSNQIYSNQPQHF
D gene: -
J gene: TRBJ1-5
clone size: few
V gene: TRBV19

CDR3 DNA: TGTGCCAGCAGCTTATTCCCCCGGGCTAGCGGGACTTACGAGCAGTACTTC
CDR3 protein: CASSLFPRASGTYEQYF
D gene: TRBD2
J gene: TRBJ2-7
clone size: -
V gene: TRBV7-6

CDR3 DNA: TGTGCCAGCAGCCAAGATAGTCTTGGGGTTAACGGGAAGGATGAGCAGTTCTTC
CDR3 protein: CASSQDSLGVNGKDEQFF
D gene: -
J gene: TRBJ2-1
clone size: -
V gene: TRBV14

CDR3 DNA: TGTGCCAGCAGCTTAGTATCCCACAGGAACACTGAAGCTTTCTTT
CDR3 protein: CASSLVSHRNTEAFF
D gene: -
J gene: TRBJ1-1
clone size: -
V gene: TRBV7-9

CDR3 DNA: TGCGCCAGCAGACTTCCCGGGACAGGGTTCGATGAGCAGTTCTTC
CDR3 protein: CASRLPGTGFDEQFF
D gene: TRBD1
J gene: TRBJ2-1
clone size: -
V gene: TRBV4-1

CDR3 DNA: TGCGCCAGCAGCCGCGACAGGGGCTATGGCTACACCTTC
CDR3 protein: CASSRDRGYGYTF
D gene: TRBD1
J gene: TRBJ1-2
clone size: -
V gene: TRBV4-1

CDR3 DNA: TGTGCCAGCAGCCAAGATTTCGCGGGAGGCACAGATACGCAGTATTTT
CDR3 protein: CASSQDFAGGTDTQYF
D gene: TRBD2
J gene: TRBJ2-3
clone size: -
V gene: TRBV14

CDR3 DNA: TGCAGCGTGGGACAGGCCGTGAACACTGAAGCTTTCTTT
CDR3 protein: CSVGQAVNTEAFF
D gene: TRBD1
J gene: TRBJ1-1
clone size: -
V gene: TRBV29-1

CDR3 DNA: TGTGCCAGCAGCCAACTCCCAGGGGGCCGGGGCTACACCTTC
CDR3 protein: CASSQLPGGRGYTF
D gene: TRBD1
J gene: TRBJ1-2
clone size: -
V gene: TRBV28

CDR3 DNA: TGTGCCAGCAGTTTATGGGACAGGGGAGAGCAGTACTTC
CDR3 protein: CASSLWDRGEQYF
D gene: TRBD1
J gene: TRBJ2-7
clone size: -
V gene: TRBV28

CDR3 DNA: TGTGCCAGCAGCTTGGGTTTACAGGGGCGCCAGTACTTC
CDR3 protein: CASSLGLQGRQYF
D gene: TRBD1
J gene: TRBJ2-7
clone size: -
V gene: TRBV5-6

CDR3 DNA: TGTGCCAGCAGCTTAGCGGGGACAGGGTTTGTGACTGAAGCTTTCTTT
CDR3 protein: CASSLAGTGFVTEAFF
D gene: TRBD1
J gene: TRBJ1-1
clone size: -
V gene: TRBV7-2

CDR3 DNA: TGCAGCGTTGTTCCCCTGGGACTAGCGGCTTACAATGAGCAGTTCTTC
CDR3 protein: CSVVPLGLAAYNEQFF
D gene: TRBD2
J gene: TRBJ2-1
clone size: -
V gene: TRBV29-1

CDR3 DNA: TGTGCCAGCAGTGGACAGGGATTCTACGAGCAGTACTTC
CDR3 protein: CASSGQGFYEQYF
D gene: TRBD1
J gene: TRBJ2-7
clone size: -
V gene: TRBV28

CDR3 DNA: TGTGCCAGCAGCTTAGGGATCTGGGGGGATGGCTACACCTTC
CDR3 protein: CASSLGIWGDGYTF
D gene: -
J gene: TRBJ1-2
clone size: -
V gene: TRBV11-2